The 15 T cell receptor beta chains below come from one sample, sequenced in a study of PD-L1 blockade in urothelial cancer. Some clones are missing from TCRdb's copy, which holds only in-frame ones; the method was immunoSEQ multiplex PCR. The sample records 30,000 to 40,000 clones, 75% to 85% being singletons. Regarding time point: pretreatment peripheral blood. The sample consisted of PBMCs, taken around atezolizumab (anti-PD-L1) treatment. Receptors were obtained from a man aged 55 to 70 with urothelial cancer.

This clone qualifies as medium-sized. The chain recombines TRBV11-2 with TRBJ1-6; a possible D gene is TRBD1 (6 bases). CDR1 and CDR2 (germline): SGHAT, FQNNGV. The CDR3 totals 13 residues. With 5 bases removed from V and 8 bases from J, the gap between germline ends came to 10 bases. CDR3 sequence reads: CASSLDRYSPLHF. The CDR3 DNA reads TGTGCCAGCAGCCTCGACAGGTATTCACCCCTCCACTTT.

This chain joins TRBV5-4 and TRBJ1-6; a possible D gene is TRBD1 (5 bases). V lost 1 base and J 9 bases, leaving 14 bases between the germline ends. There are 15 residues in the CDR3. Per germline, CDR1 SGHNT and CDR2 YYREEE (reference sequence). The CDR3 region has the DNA TGTGCCAGCAGCTTGCAGGGATCGGGTGTTTCACCCCTCCACTTT. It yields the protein CASSLQGSGVSPLHF.

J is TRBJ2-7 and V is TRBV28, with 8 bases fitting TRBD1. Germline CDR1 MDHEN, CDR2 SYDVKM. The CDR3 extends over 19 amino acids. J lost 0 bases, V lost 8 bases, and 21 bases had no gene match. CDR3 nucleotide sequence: TGTGCCAGCGCGGGACAAGCCAGGGGGCCGATATTACTCTCCTACGAGCAGTACTTC. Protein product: CASAGQARGPILLSYEQYF.

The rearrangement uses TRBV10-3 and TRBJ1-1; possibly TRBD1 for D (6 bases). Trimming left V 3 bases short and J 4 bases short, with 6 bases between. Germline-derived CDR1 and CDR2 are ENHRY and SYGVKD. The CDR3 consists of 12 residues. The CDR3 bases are TGTGCCATCAGTGAAGGGGGCACTGAAGCTTTCTTT. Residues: CAISEGGTEAFF.

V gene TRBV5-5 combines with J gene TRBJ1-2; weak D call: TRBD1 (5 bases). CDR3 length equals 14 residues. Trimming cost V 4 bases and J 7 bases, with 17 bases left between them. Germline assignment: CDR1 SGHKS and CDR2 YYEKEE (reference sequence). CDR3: CASSLGPGKGGYTF. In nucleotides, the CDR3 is TGTGCCAGCAGCCTTGGTCCAGGGAAGGGTGGCTACACCTTC.

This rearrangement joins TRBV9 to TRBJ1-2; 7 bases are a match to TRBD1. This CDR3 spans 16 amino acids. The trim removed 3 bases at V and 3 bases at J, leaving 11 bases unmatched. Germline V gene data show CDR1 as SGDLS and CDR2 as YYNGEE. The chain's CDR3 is CASSDPRKGADYGYTF. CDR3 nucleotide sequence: TGTGCCAGCAGCGACCCTAGAAAGGGGGCGGACTATGGCTACACCTTC.

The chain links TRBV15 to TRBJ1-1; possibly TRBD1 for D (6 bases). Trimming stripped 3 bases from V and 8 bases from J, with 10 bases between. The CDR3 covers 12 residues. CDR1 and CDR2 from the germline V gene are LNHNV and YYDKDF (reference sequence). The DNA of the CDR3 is TGTGCCACCAGCAGCCAAGGACAGGAAGCTTTCTTT. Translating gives CATSSQGQEAFF.

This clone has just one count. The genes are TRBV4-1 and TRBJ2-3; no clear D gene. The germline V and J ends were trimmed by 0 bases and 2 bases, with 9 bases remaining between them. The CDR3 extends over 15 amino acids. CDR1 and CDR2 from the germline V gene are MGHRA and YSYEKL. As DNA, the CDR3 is TGCGCCAGCAGCCAAGAAAACTTCCACACAGATACGCAGTATTTT. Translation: CASSQENFHTDTQYF.

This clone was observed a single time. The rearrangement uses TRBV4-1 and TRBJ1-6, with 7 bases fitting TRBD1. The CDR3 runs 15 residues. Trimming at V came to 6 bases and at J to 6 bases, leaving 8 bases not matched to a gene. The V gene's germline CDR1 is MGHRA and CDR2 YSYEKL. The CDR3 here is CASSRTGTVNSPLHF. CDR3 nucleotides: TGCGCCAGCAGTCGGACCGGGACAGTTAATTCACCCCTCCACTTT.

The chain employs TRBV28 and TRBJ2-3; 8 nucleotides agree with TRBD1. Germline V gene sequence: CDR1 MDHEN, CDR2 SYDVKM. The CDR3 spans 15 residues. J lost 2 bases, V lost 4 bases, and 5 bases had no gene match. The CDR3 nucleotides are TGTGCCAGCAGTTCCGACAGGGGATCCACAGATACGCAGTATTTT. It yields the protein CASSSDRGSTDTQYF. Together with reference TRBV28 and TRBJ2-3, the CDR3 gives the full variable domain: DVKVTQSSRYLVKRTGEKVFLECVQDMDHENMFWYRQDPGLGLRLIYFSYDVKMKEKGDIPEGYSVSREKKERFSLILESASTNQTSMYLCASSSDRGSTDTQYFGPGTRLTVL.

Here the CDR3 DNA reads TGTGCCATCAGTCACAGCTCCTACGAGCAGTACTTC. It codes for CAISHSSYEQYF. The chain employs TRBV10-3 and TRBJ2-7; D is undetermined. The germline V and J ends were trimmed by 5 bases and 0 bases, with 5 bases remaining between them. The CDR3 loop spans 12 amino acids. CDR1 ENHRY and CDR2 SYGVKD come from the germline V gene.

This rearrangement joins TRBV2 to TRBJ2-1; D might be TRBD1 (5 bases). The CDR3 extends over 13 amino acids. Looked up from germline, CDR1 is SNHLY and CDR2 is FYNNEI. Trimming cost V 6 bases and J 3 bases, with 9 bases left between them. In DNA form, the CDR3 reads TGTGCCAGCAGACCCGACAGCTACAATGAGCAGTTCTTC. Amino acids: CASRPDSYNEQFF.

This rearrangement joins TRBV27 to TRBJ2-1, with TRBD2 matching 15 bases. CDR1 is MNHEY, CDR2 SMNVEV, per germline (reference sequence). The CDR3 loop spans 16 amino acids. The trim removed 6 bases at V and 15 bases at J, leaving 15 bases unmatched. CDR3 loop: CASSRSRTSGGAFLFF. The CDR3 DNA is TGTGCCAGCAGCCGATCCCGGACTAGCGGGGGGGCATTTCTGTTCTTC.

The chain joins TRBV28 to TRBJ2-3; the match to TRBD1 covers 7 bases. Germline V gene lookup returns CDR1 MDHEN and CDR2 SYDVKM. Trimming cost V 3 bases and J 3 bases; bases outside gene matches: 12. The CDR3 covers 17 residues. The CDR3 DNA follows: TGTGCCAGCAGTTTTGACTCAACAGGGGTAATAACAGATACGCAGTATTTT. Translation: CASSFDSTGVITDTQYF.

Here the CDR3 reads CASSGGQGARNEQFF. Written as DNA, the CDR3 is TGTGCCAGCAGTGGGGGACAGGGGGCTAGAAATGAGCAGTTCTTC. This chain connects TRBV2 to TRBJ2-1; TRBD1 aligns across 12 bases. CDR3 length equals 15 residues. The V gene's germline CDR1 is SNHLY and CDR2 FYNNEI. V was clipped by 4 bases and J by 7 bases; unmatched bases: 5.